This paragraph reports one T cell receptor (beta chain). Authors' processing steps: Counts of nucleated cells, estimated from reference gene primer amplification, were obtained. TCRdb keeps only in-frame clones here, not all; method: immunoSEQ multiplex PCR. From that table come the V and J calls and clone size; the DNA was used to work out D and trimming. Of about 210,000 clones in the sample, over 80% are singletons; the top ten hold 1.2%. This sample was taken from a study of blood T cell repertoires in COVID-19. Study-wide context: Spain, Italy and the United States supplied samples that represented acute and convalescent COVID-19.

The CDR3 has 14 amino acids. Germline V gene lookup returns CDR1 SGHTA and CDR2 FQGNSA. J gave up 5 bases and V 3 bases, and 3 bases lay outside the gene matches. Across roughly 25 US areas, participants ranged in age from about 18 to 90 years. Donors in Cohort 3 counted as recovered after two negative PCRs, clearance, or symptom resolution. The genes are TRBV7-2 and TRBJ1-4, with TRBD1 identical over 7 bases. This TCR was sampled from a man in his thirties or forties who had recovered from COVID-19. The source material was PBMCs or T cells enriched from blood (not recorded which). The CDR3 protein is CASSLIQGNEKLFF. CDR3 DNA: TGTGCCAGCAGCTTGATACAGGGGAATGAAAAACTGTTTTTT. Using reference TRBV7-2 and TRBJ1-4 for the parts outside the CDR3, the full variable domain is GAGVSQSPSNKVTEKGKDVELRCDPISGHTALYWYRQSLGQGLEFLIYFQGNSAPDKSGLPSDRFSAERTGGSVSTLTIQRTQQEDSAVYLCASSLIQGNEKLFFGSGTQLSVL.